This TCR beta chain was recovered during a study of CD8 T cells in Susac syndrome. Whole-study context: Within the sequenced group of Susac syndrome patients, roughly 6 showed active disease and about 8 were in remission. Study results and caveats: The study recognized that its TCR sequencing and HLA analysis covered a relatively small number of individuals.

Notes on this clonotype: What it recognizes is unknown.

From blood CD8+ and CD4+ T cells, the TCR beta chain was sequenced. Purification of the CD8+ and CD4+ T cells relied on negative isolation, and TEMRA cells underwent FACS enrichment. RNA totalling about 0.5 to 1 ug underwent reverse transcription with random hexamers. TCRdb independently ran MiXCR on the immunoSEQ multiplex PCR reads; one entry per CDR3 protein. This sample has about 150,000 distinct CDR3 sequences, with approximately 95% found just once. V lost 5 bases, J lost 6 bases, and 13 bases lay in between. The CDR3 sequence is 14 residues long. This chain uses TRBV12-3 or TRBV12-4 with TRBJ2-2; possibly TRBD2 for D (5 bases). The sequence came from a human donor with Susac syndrome. Sequencing was performed on CD4+ T cells from PBMCs. As DNA, the CDR3 is TGTGCCAGCAGTGGAAGTTCGGGATCCGGGGAGCTGTTTTTT. The encoded protein is CASSGSSGSGELFF.